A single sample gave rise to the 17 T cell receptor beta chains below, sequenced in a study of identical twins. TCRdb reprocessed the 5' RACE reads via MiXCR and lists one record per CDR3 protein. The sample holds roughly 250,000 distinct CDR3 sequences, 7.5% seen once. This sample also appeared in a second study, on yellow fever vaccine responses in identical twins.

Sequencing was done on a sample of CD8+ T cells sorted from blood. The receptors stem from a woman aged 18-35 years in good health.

The CDR3 nucleotides are TGTGCCAGCAGCCCTATAGCGGGCACTGAAGCTTTCTTT. It yields the protein CASSPIAGTEAFF. V usage is TRBV12-3 or TRBV12-4 and J usage is TRBJ1-1; D is unresolved. V was pared by 6 bases and J by 4 bases, with 12 bases between. CDR3 length: 13 residues.

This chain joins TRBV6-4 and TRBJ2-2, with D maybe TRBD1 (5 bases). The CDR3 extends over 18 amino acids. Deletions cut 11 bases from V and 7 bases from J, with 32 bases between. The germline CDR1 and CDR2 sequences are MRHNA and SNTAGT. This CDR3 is CARCFVGEVRATGGELFF. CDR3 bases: TGTGCCCGCTGTTTTGTTGGTGAAGTCAGGGCGACGGGCGGGGAGCTGTTTTTT.

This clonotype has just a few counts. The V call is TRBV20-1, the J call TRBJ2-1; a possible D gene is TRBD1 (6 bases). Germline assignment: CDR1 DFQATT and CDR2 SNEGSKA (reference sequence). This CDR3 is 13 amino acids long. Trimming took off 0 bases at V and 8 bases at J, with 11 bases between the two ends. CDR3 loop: CSARDTGNYEQFF. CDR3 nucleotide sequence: TGCAGTGCTAGAGACACAGGGAACTATGAGCAGTTCTTC.

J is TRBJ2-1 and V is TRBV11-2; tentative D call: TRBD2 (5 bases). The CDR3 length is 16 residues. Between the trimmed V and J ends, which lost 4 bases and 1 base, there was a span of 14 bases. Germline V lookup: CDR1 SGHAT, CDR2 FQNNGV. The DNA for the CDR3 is TGTGCCAGCAGCTCGCTACCCGGGGAATCCTACAATGAGCAGTTCTTC. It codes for CASSSLPGESYNEQFF.

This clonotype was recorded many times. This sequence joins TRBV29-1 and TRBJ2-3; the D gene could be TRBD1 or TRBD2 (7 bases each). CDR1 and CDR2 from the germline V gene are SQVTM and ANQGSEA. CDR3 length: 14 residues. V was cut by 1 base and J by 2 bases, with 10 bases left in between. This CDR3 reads CSVEAGGATDTQYF. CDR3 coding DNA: TGCAGCGTTGAAGCAGGGGGGGCCACAGATACGCAGTATTTT.

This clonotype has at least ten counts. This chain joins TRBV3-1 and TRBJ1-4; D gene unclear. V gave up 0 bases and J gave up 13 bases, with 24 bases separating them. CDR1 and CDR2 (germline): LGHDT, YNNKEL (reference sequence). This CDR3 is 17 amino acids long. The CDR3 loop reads CASSQDSLSRADMRLFF. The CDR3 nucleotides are TGTGCCAGCAGCCAAGATAGTTTGAGTCGGGCCGACATGAGACTGTTTTTT.

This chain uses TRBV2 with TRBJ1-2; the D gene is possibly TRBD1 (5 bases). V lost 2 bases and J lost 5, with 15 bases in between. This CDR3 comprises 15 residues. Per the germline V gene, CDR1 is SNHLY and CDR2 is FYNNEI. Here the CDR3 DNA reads TGTGCCAGCAGTGAATGGTCAGGGAAGGGTTATGGCTACACCTTC. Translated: CASSEWSGKGYGYTF.

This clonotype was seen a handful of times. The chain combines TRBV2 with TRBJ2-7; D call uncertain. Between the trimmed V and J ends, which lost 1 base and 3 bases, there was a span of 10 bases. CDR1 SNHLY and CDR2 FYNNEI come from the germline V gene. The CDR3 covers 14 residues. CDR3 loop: CASSEGPRYYEQYF. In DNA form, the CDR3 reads TGTGCCAGCAGTGAAGGTCCGCGGTACTACGAGCAGTACTTC.

CDR3: CATSRDLSRGETQYF. The CDR3, as DNA: TGTGCCACCAGCAGAGATCTGAGCCGGGGGGAGACCCAGTACTTC. The rearrangement joins TRBV15 to TRBJ2-5, with a possible D match to TRBD2 (6 bases). The V and J ends lost 0 bases and 5 bases respectively, with 13 bases between them. Germline-derived CDR1 and CDR2 are LNHNV and YYDKDF (reference sequence). This CDR3 is 15 amino acids long.

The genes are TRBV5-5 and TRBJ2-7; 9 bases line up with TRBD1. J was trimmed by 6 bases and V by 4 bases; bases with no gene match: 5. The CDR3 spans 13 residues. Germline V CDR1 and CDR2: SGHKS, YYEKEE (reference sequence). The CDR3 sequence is CASSQTGGGEQYV. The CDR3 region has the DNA TGTGCCAGCAGCCAAACAGGGGGCGGCGAGCAGTACGTC.

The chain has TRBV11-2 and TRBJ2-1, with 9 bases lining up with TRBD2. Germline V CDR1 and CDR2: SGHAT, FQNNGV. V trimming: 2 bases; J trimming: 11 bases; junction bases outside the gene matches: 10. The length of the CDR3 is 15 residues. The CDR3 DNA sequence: TGTGCCAGCAGCTTATCAGCGGGGGGCACGGGCAAGCAGTTCTTC. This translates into CASSLSAGGTGKQFF.

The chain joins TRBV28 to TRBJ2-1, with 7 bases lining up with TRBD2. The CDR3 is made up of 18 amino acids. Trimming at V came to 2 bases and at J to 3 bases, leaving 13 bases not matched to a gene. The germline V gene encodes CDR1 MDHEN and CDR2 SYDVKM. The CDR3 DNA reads TGTGCCAGCAGTTTAGATCACCGTAGACTAGCCGGCTACAATGAGCAGTTCTTC. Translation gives CASSLDHRRLAGYNEQFF.

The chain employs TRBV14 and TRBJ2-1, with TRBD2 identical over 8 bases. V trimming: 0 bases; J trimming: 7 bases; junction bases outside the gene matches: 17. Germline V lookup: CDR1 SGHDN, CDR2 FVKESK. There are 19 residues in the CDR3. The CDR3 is CASSQDHPTLSGIANEQFF. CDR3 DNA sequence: TGTGCCAGCAGCCAAGATCACCCGACGCTTAGCGGGATTGCAAATGAGCAGTTCTTC. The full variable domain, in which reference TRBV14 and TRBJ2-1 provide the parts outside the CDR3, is EAGVTQFPSHSVIEKGQTVTLRCDPISGHDNLYWYRRVMGKEIKFLLHFVKESKQDESGMPNNRFLAERTGGTYSTLKVQPAELEDSGVYFCASSQDHPTLSGIANEQFFGPGTRLTVL.

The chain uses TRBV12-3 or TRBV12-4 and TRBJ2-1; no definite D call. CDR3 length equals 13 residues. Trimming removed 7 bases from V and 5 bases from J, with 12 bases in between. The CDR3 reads CASTPYRNNEQFF. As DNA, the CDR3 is TGTGCCAGCACCCCCTACAGAAACAATGAGCAGTTCTTC.

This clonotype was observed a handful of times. CDR3 DNA sequence: TGTGCCAGCAGCCACCGGGACAGGGGAACCTACGAGCAGTACTTC. Its translation: CASSHRDRGTYEQYF. The V and J genes are TRBV14 and TRBJ2-7; 10 bases agree with TRBD1. CDR1 is SGHDN and CDR2 is FVKESK in the germline V gene. This CDR3 contains 15 residues. Trimming took 3 bases from V and 2 from J; bases not matched to a gene: 4.

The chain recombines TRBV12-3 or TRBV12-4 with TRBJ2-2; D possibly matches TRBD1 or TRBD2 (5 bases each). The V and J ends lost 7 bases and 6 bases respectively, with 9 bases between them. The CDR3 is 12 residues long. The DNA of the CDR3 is TGTGCCAGCATTCTGGGGGCCGGGGAGCTGTTTTTT. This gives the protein CASILGAGELFF.

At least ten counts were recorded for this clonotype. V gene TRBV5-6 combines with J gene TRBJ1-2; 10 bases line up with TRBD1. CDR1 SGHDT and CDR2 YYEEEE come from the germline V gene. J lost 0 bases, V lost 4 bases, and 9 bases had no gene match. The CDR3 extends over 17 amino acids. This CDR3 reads CASSDPGQGLTNYGYTF. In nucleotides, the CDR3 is TGTGCCAGCAGCGACCCGGGACAGGGGTTAACTAACTATGGCTACACCTTC.